The clone carrying this T cell receptor (beta chain) came up many times. These data belong to a study of blood T cell repertoires in COVID-19. The CDR3 has 14 residues. Germline lookup yields CDR1 LNHDA and CDR2 SQIVND (reference sequence). V shed 3 bases, J shed 6 bases, and the junction held 7 bases outside the gene matches. The protocol was immunoSEQ multiplex PCR, while the TCRdb copy is restricted to in-frame clones and leaves out a portion. The repertoire includes 200,000 or so clones, 70% to 85% of them detected once, and roughly 1.8% sits in the top ten. Cohort 3 donors counted as recovered after two negative PCRs, clearance, or resolved symptoms.

This chain connects TRBV19 to TRBJ1-1; the match to TRBD1 covers 7 bases. The material sequenced was PBMCs or T cells enriched from blood (not recorded which). This clonotype was sampled from a man aged 55-75 years who had recovered from COVID-19. Here the CDR3 reads CASSIFGQAAEAFF. In DNA, the CDR3 is TGTGCCAGTAGTATCTTCGGACAGGCCGCTGAAGCTTTCTTT.